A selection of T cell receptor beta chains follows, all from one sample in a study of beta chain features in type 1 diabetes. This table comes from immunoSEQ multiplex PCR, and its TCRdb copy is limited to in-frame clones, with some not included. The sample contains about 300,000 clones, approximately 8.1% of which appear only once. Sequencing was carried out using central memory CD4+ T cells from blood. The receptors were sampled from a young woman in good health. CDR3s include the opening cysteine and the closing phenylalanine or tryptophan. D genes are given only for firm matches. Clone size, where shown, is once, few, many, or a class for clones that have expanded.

TGTGCCAGCAGCCGCCGGGTAGGCATCCAGACTGGCACTGAAGCTTTCTTT	CASSRRVGIQTGTEAFF	.	TRBV7-9	TRBJ1-1	.
TGCGCCAGCAGCCCGGGGACTAGCGGTAGCACAGATACGCAGTATTTT	CASSPGTSGSTDTQYF	TRBD2	TRBV5-1	TRBJ2-3	.
TGTGCCAGCAGCCTTCAACCGGGAGGGGCAGATACGCAGTATTTT	CASSLQPGGADTQYF	TRBD2	TRBV5-6	TRBJ2-3	.
TGCGCCAGCAGCCAAGAACCCCCTGGGGGGTACAATGAGCAGTTCTTC	CASSQEPPGGYNEQFF	.	TRBV4-3	TRBJ2-1	few
TGTGCCAGCAGCTCCCTCGAGAGGAGCGAGCAGTACTTC	CASSSLERSEQYF	.	TRBV7-8	TRBJ2-7	.
TGTGCCAGCAGCTTGCCCGGGGTTAATTTTTCCCTGAATGAAAAACTGTTTTTT	CASSLPGVNFSLNEKLFF	.	TRBV5-4	TRBJ1-4	few
TGTGCCAGCAGCAAACCGGGGACAGGAGTTTACAATGAGCAGTTCTTC	CASSKPGTGVYNEQFF	TRBD1	TRBV5-4	TRBJ2-1	.
TGTGCCAGCAGCATTAGGGTCGAGACCCAGTACTTC	CASSIRVETQYF	.	TRBV28	TRBJ2-5	many
TGTGCCAGCAGTGAAGCGGGAGAGGATACGCAGTATTTT	CASSEAGEDTQYF	.	TRBV6-1	TRBJ2-3	few
TGTGCCAGCAGAAAACAGGGTACCAACGGGGACGAGCAGTACTTC	CASRKQGTNGDEQYF	.	TRBV25-1	TRBJ2-7	few
TGCGCCAGCAGTTGGGGTGGGGGCAATCAGCCCCAGCATTTT	CASSWGGGNQPQHF	.	TRBV5-1	TRBJ1-5	.
TGTGCCAGCAGCTTAGATTCAGGGCAGCGGGAGCTGTTTTTT	CASSLDSGQRELFF	.	TRBV11-2	TRBJ2-2	.
TGCGCCAGTACCAGGAACGATAATTCACCCCTCCACTTT	CASTRNDNSPLHF	.	TRBV5-1	TRBJ1-6	.
TGTGCCAGCAGTTACACGGGCTCCTACAATGAGCAGTTCTTC	CASSYTGSYNEQFF	.	TRBV28	TRBJ2-1	few
TGTGCCAGTAGTCGAGGCGGACAGGGTTACCACGAGCAGTACTTC	CASSRGGQGYHEQYF	TRBD1	TRBV19	TRBJ2-7	many
TGCAGCGGGATCGATAGGGGGGCAAGCGAAAAACTGTTTTTT	CSGIDRGASEKLFF	.	TRBV29-1	TRBJ1-4	few
TGTGCCAGCAGCTTCGGAGGCCAGAACTACAATGAGCAGTTCTTC	CASSFGGQNYNEQFF	.	TRBV7-2	TRBJ2-1	few
TGCGCCAGCAACCGGGACAGTTACCAAGAGACCCAGTACTTC	CASNRDSYQETQYF	TRBD1	TRBV5-1	TRBJ2-5	.
TGTGCCAGCTCACGAGGACTAGCGGGGGACAATGAGCAGTTCTTC	CASSRGLAGDNEQFF	TRBD2	TRBV18	TRBJ2-1	few
TGTGCCAGCAGCGTAGGACCACACCGGGAGCCAAGAGACAAAAACATTCAGTACTTC	CASSVGPHREPRDKNIQYF	.	TRBV7-6	TRBJ2-4	few
TGTGCCAGCAGCCTCCGGGACAGGGGGGTCCCCGGGGAGCTGTTTTTT	CASSLRDRGVPGELFF	TRBD1	TRBV14	TRBJ2-2	.
TGTGCCAGCACCACCCTAGGAATTCCTGAAGCTTTCTTT	CASTTLGIPEAFF	.	TRBV28	TRBJ1-1	many
TGTGCCAGCAGTTTCCGGAACTCTGGAAACACCATATATTTT	CASSFRNSGNTIYF	.	TRBV7-2	TRBJ1-3	few
TGTGCCAGCTCAGCAAGCGGGGGCTCCTACAATGAGCAGTTCTTC	CASSASGGSYNEQFF	TRBD2	TRBV18	TRBJ2-1	.
TGTGCCAGCAGCCAAGACGGACTGCCTAATGAAAAACTGTTTTTT	CASSQDGLPNEKLFF	.	TRBV7-2	TRBJ1-4	.
TGTGCCAGCAGTGAATACCGAACCGGGTCGGGGGGCTACACCTTC	CASSEYRTGSGGYTF	.	TRBV25-1	TRBJ1-2	.
TGCAGCGTGGGGAAGACCTTACAGGGGATCGATGGCTACACCTTC	CSVGKTLQGIDGYTF	TRBD1	TRBV29-1	TRBJ1-2	few
TGTGCCAGCAGTGACACACACGATAATTCACCCCTCCACTTT	CASSDTHDNSPLHF	.	TRBV6-1	TRBJ1-6	few
TGTGCCACCAGCAGAGAATTGGGTCCCACCGGGGAGCTGTTTTTT	CATSRELGPTGELFF	.	TRBV15	TRBJ2-2	.
TGTGCCAGCAGCTTAGTAACAGGGGCGATTCAGCCCCAGCATTTT	CASSLVTGAIQPQHF	TRBD1	TRBV7-8	TRBJ1-5	.
TGTGCCAGCAGCGCGTACCAAGAGACCCAGTACTTC	CASSAYQETQYF	.	TRBV7-8	TRBJ2-5	few
TGTGCCACCAGCAGAGATCAAGGGGATGGGAGCGGGGAGCTGTTTTTT	CATSRDQGDGSGELFF	.	TRBV15	TRBJ2-2	.
TGTGCCAGCAGTGAATGGGATTCACCCCTCCACTTT	CASSEWDSPLHF	.	TRBV25-1	TRBJ1-6	many
TGCGCCAGCAGCCACCACCCAAACCGACGAACAAAATCCCCCGTCCTGACTTTC	CASSHHPNRRTKSPVLTF	.	TRBV4-1	TRBJ2-6	.
TGTGCCAGCAGTCGGCGCGGGACAGGTGTTGGGAAGTCCTATAATTCACCCCTCCACTTT	CASSRRGTGVGKSYNSPLHF	TRBD1	TRBV2	TRBJ1-6	few
TGTGCCAGCAGCTCGACTAGCGTCTCCTACGAGCAGTACTTC	CASSSTSVSYEQYF	TRBD2	TRBV7-2	TRBJ2-7	.
TGTGCCAGCACCCGAGAGGCAGGGGCCCCGATTCAGTACTTC	CASTREAGAPIQYF	.	TRBV6-5	TRBJ2-4	.
TGTGCCAGCAGCCGCGGACAGACGCTTTACGAGCAGTACTTC	CASSRGQTLYEQYF	.	TRBV7-2	TRBJ2-7	few
TGTGCCAGCAGTGAGGTTGACAGGGTGACGTACAATGAGCAGTTCTTC	CASSEVDRVTYNEQFF	TRBD1	TRBV2	TRBJ2-1	.
TGCGCCAGCAGCTCGACAGGTTCCTACGAGCAGTACTTC	CASSSTGSYEQYF	.	TRBV5-1	TRBJ2-7	many
TGTGCCAGCAGCGACCGGCCCTATGGCTACACCTTC	CASSDRPYGYTF	.	TRBV9	TRBJ1-2	.
TGTGCCTGGAGTGCCCGGACAGGGGACAATCAGCCCCAGCATTTT	CAWSARTGDNQPQHF	TRBD1	TRBV30	TRBJ1-5	.
TGTGCCAGCCAAGATCGGACAGGGCCAGCAGATACGCAGTATTTT	CASQDRTGPADTQYF	TRBD1	TRBV28	TRBJ2-3	.
TGTGCCATCAGTGATGGGCCTAGCGGGAGGGATGAGCAGTTCTTC	CAISDGPSGRDEQFF	TRBD2	TRBV10-3	TRBJ2-1	.